This TCR beta chain is drawn from a study of blood T cells in healthy people across ages. The donors, healthy Caucasians from Russia, were aged about 6 to 95. They isolated at least 7 million PBMCs from each sample. As concerns this clonotype: Its antigen is still unknown.

Study-level results: Estimated diversity across one million T cells was deemed an underestimate. Across the age range, TCR beta diversity per million T cells fell in a roughly linear way.

CDR3 length equals 22 residues. Germline V gives CDR1 KGHDR, CDR2 SFDVKD. The ends lost 3 bases at V and 4 bases at J; junction bases unmatched: 24. The use of a sample-barcoded 5' primer and a J-beta primer mix characterized a second PCR of 7 to 11 cycles. TCRdb re-called the 5' RACE reads with MiXCR, one entry per CDR3 protein. Of about a million distinct CDR3 sequences detected, around two fifths appear once; the ten largest clones hold 10% to 15%. The material sequenced was blood. This sequence originates from a man aged 18 to 29 in good health. This chain links TRBV24-1 with TRBJ2-1, with 9 bases aligning to TRBD2. For the CDR3, the DNA is TGTGCCACCAGTGATCGCGACAGGCTCCTTCCTATAGCGGGGGTACAGTACAATGAGCAGTTCTTC. Protein product: CATSDRDRLLPIAGVQYNEQFF.